These 18 T cell receptor beta chains share one sample of origin, sequenced in a study of patients and donors after allogeneic stem cell transplantation. MiXCR was run by TCRdb on the RT-PCR reads, yielding one entry per CDR3 protein. The data contain some 150,000 distinct CDR3 sequences, roughly 35% of them singletons. Material: blood, either unsorted or a sorted T cell fraction (not recorded which). The receptors stem from a human donor who was either an allogeneic HSCT recipient or a stem cell or donor lymphocyte infusion donor (not recorded which). It is not recorded whose cells these are; they may come from a transplant donor.

The chain has TRBV4-1 and TRBJ2-1, with 11 bases identical to TRBD2. Per germline, CDR1 MGHRA and CDR2 YSYEKL. With 3 bases clipped from V and 4 bases from J, the junction kept 11 bases outside the gene matches. CDR3 length equals 18 residues. CDR3 DNA: TGCGCCAGCAGCCACAGACTAGCGGGGCCTACGATTTACAATGAGCAGTTCTTC. It is translated as CASSHRLAGPTIYNEQFF.

This clonotype was recorded many times. This rearrangement joins TRBV6-6 to TRBJ1-3, with D hard to call. Between the trimmed V and J ends, which lost 5 bases and 0 bases, there was a span of 11 bases. The CDR3 totals 15 residues. The germline V gene has CDR1 MNHNY and CDR2 SVGAGI (reference sequence). The CDR3 sequence is CASSTNKASGNTIYF. As DNA, the CDR3 is TGTGCCAGCAGTACAAACAAGGCCTCTGGAAACACCATATATTTT.

This clonotype was found many times. The chain has TRBV13 and TRBJ1-5; D is unclear. Germline CDR1 reads PRHDT; CDR2 reads FYEKMQ (reference sequence). CDR3 size: 12 residues. Trimming removed 2 bases at V and 5 bases at J, with 4 bases between. The CDR3 region has the DNA TGTGCCAGCAGCTTAAGAGATCAGCCCCAGCATTTT. It specifies CASSLRDQPQHF.

The CDR3 loop reads CASSLGKAGTETQYF. The CDR3 DNA follows: TGTGCCAGCAGCTTGGGGAAGGCGGGAACAGAGACCCAGTACTTC. The gene calls are TRBV5-8 and TRBJ2-5; D is possibly TRBD2 (6 bases). CDR1 and CDR2 from the germline V gene are SGHTS and YDEGEE. The CDR3 is 15 residues long. Trimming left V 0 bases short and J 4 bases short, with 13 bases between.

About this clonotype itself: A much larger clone sits a single nucleotide away, making a read error possible. The chain combines TRBV13 with TRBJ1-4, with D unclear. V was cut by 4 bases and J by 0 bases, with 6 bases left in between. The CDR3 spans 14 residues. Per germline, CDR1 PRHDT and CDR2 FYEKMQ (reference sequence). The CDR3 reads CASSSGTTNEKLFF. CDR3 in DNA: TGTGCCAGCAGCTCCGGGACAACTAATGAAAAACTGTTTTTT.

The sample holds a few counts of this clonotype. V is TRBV11-2 and J is TRBJ1-2, with D maybe TRBD1 (5 bases). V was clipped by 1 base and J by 2 bases, with 11 bases between them. The germline CDR1 and CDR2 sequences are SGHAT and FQNNGV. The CDR3 has 15 amino acids. CDR3 sequence reads: CASSLGGDRNYGYTF. The CDR3 DNA reads TGTGCCAGCAGCTTAGGTGGGGACCGGAACTATGGCTACACCTTC.

The chain employs TRBV12-3 or TRBV12-4 and TRBJ2-1, with D unresolved. This CDR3 has 13 amino acids. V was cut by 7 bases and J by 5 bases, with 12 bases left in between. CDR3 DNA sequence: TGTGCCAGCACTATGGACGGACACAATGAGCAGTTCTTC. Translating gives CASTMDGHNEQFF.

The chain joins TRBV5-1 to TRBJ1-6; perhaps TRBD1 as D (5 bases). V shed 3 bases and J shed 10 bases, with 11 bases lying between them. The CDR3 is 13 amino acids. CDR1 and CDR2 from the germline V gene are SGHRS and YFSETQ. The CDR3 region is CASSSGQGSPLHF. Here the CDR3 DNA reads TGCGCCAGCAGCTCCGGACAAGGGTCACCCCTCCACTTT. Based on the CDR3 plus reference TRBV5-1 and TRBJ1-6, the full variable domain is KAGVTQTPRYLIKTRGQQVTLSCSPISGHRSVSWYQQTPGQGLQFLFEYFSETQRNKGNFPGRFSGRQFSNSRSEMNVSTLELGDSALYLCASSSGQGSPLHFGNGTRLTVT.

V is TRBV19 and J is TRBJ1-2; D not certain. This CDR3 contains 15 residues. The V end was cut by 3 bases, the J end by 0 bases, with 11 bases between. Per germline, CDR1 LNHDA and CDR2 SQIVND (reference sequence). CDR3 DNA sequence: TGTGCCAGTAGTATCTTCGGCGGAGCTAACTATGGCTACACCTTC. It codes for CASSIFGGANYGYTF.

The chain employs TRBV27 and TRBJ2-5; D remains unclear. The CDR3 has 13 amino acids. Germline lookup yields CDR1 MNHEY and CDR2 SMNVEV (reference sequence). The ends were cut back, 3 bases at V and 2 bases at J, with 7 bases in the middle. The CDR3 region has the DNA TGTGCCAGCAGTTTTTGGCAGCAAGAGACCCAGTACTTC. This sequence encodes CASSFWQQETQYF.

As for this clonotype: Germline is not matched at one junction end, which may reflect a read error. The chain employs TRBV7-7 and TRBJ2-2; D not resolved. This CDR3 has 14 residues. CDR1 is SSHAT, CDR2 FNYEAQ, per germline (reference sequence). This chain's CDR3 is CASSLVGNTGELFF. CDR3 nucleotides: TGTGCTAGCAGCTTAGTGGGGAACACCGGGGAGCTGTTTTTT.

This chain links TRBV2 with TRBJ1-5; D is undetermined. V lost 3 bases and J 3 bases, leaving 12 bases between the germline ends. Germline V lookup: CDR1 SNHLY, CDR2 FYNNEI. The CDR3 consists of 15 residues. CDR3 sequence (DNA): TGTGCCAGCAGTGAGGGGAACAGAGACAATCAGCCCCAGCATTTT. This gives the protein CASSEGNRDNQPQHF. The full variable domain, with the rest looked up from reference TRBV2 and TRBJ1-5, is EPEVTQTPSHQVTQMGQEVILRCVPISNHLYFYWYRQILGQKVEFLVSFYNNEISEKSEIFDDQFSVERPDGSNFTLKIRSTKLEDSAMYFCASSEGNRDNQPQHFGDGTRLSIL.

This clonotype occurred a few times. The CDR3, as DNA: TGCAGCGTGAAGACCGGCAGCTCTGGAAACACCATATATTTT. Translating it yields CSVKTGSSGNTIYF. The chain has TRBV29-1 and TRBJ1-3, with D unclear. CDR3 length: 14 residues. Trimming took off 6 bases at V and 0 bases at J, with 12 bases between the two ends. Looked up from germline, CDR1 is SQVTM and CDR2 is ANQGSEA. The variable domain in full, with the rest retrieved from reference TRBV29-1 and TRBJ1-3, is SAVISQKPSRDICQRGTSLTIQCQVDSQVTMMFWYRQQPGQSLTLIATANQGSEATYESGFVIDKFPISRPNLTFSTLTVSNMSPEDSSIYLCSVKTGSSGNTIYFGEGSWLTVV.

This rearrangement joins TRBV2 to TRBJ1-4; D is uncertain. The length of the CDR3 is 14 residues. CDR1 is SNHLY and CDR2 is FYNNEI in the germline V gene. V gave up 6 bases and J gave up 5 bases, with 13 bases separating them. For the CDR3, the DNA is TGTGCCAGCAGATGGGTTCAAAGAAATGAAAAACTGTTTTTT. This sequence encodes CASRWVQRNEKLFF.

The V call is TRBV12-3 or TRBV12-4, the J call TRBJ1-2; D uncertain. This CDR3 contains 13 residues. Trimming stripped 5 bases from V and 4 bases from J, with 11 bases between. CDR3 in DNA: TGTGCCAGCAGTCTCAAAGTTGGCTATGGCTACACCTTC. Its protein is CASSLKVGYGYTF.

The V gene is TRBV5-5, the J gene TRBJ1-2; 7 nucleotides match TRBD1. Germline CDR1 reads SGHKS; CDR2 reads YYEKEE (reference sequence). After removal of 5 bases from V and 0 bases from J, the junction contained 7 bases not matched to a gene. The CDR3 sequence is 15 residues long. CDR3 DNA sequence: TGTGCCAGCAGGATACAGGGGTTCGCTAACTATGGCTACACCTTC. Translated, it gives CASRIQGFANYGYTF.

The chain joins TRBV20-1 to TRBJ1-4; 8 nucleotides align to TRBD1. The CDR3 length is 13 residues. Germline V gene sequence: CDR1 DFQATT, CDR2 SNEGSKA (reference sequence). The J segment lost 6 bases and the V segment lost 6 bases, leaving 6 bases of the junction unmatched. The CDR3 DNA reads as TGCAGTGCCTATCTGGACAGGGATGAAAAACTGTTTTTT. Its translation is CSAYLDRDEKLFF.

The chain carries TRBV28 and TRBJ1-6; no reliable D call. The CDR3 sequence is 14 residues long. V was cut by 6 bases and J by 7 bases, with 13 bases left in between. Per germline, CDR1 MDHEN and CDR2 SYDVKM. The CDR3 is CASSPDPVNSPLHF. The CDR3 nucleotides are TGTGCCAGCAGCCCTGACCCGGTAAATTCACCCCTCCACTTT.